The 30 T cell receptor beta chains below were found in one sample sequenced in a study of beta chain features in type 1 diabetes. These receptors have no identified antigens. Study-wide results and limits: Moderate but significant shortening of TCRB CDR3s was recorded in all four CD4+ subsets from Type 1 diabetes patients.

Every bit of the isolated RNA underwent reverse transcription, so sequencing read expressed TCRB transcripts. Produced via immunoSEQ multiplex PCR; TCRdb's table is partial and in-frame only. The sample lists 20,000 to 25,000 clones; around 69% were seen once. Sequencing was carried out using Tregs from blood. These receptors were collected from a man between 18 and 29 years old with type 1 diabetes.

This clone has a single count. This chain uses TRBV15 with TRBJ2-7; D gene unclear. The CDR3 totals 13 residues. The V gene's germline CDR1 is LNHNV and CDR2 YYDKDF (reference sequence). V was cut by 1 base and J by 2 bases, with 6 bases left in between. CDR3 protein: CATSRGGTYEQYF. The CDR3 DNA follows: TGTGCCACCAGCAGAGGCGGAACCTACGAGCAGTACTTC.

This clone was observed a handful of times. The J gene is TRBJ1-6, the V gene TRBV27; 9 bases match TRBD1. Germline lookup yields CDR1 MNHEY and CDR2 SMNVEV (reference sequence). V was clipped by 0 bases and J by 9 bases; unmatched bases: 9. The CDR3 is 17 residues long. CDR3: CASSLSHRGLSSSPLHF. The CDR3 DNA reads as TGTGCCAGCAGTTTATCCCACAGGGGGCTTAGTAGTTCACCCCTCCACTTT.

This rearrangement joins TRBV2 to TRBJ2-3; D possibly corresponds to TRBD2 (5 bases). Trimming took off 6 bases at V and 4 bases at J, with 8 bases between the two ends. The CDR3 sequence is 12 residues long. CDR1 is SNHLY and CDR2 is FYNNEI in the germline V gene. Here the CDR3 DNA reads TGTGCCAGCAGCCTACTAGCAGATACGCAGTATTTT. This encodes CASSLLADTQYF.

The chain couples TRBV18 to TRBJ2-7; D may be TRBD1 (6 bases). The germline gives CDR1 KGHSH, CDR2 LQKENI. The germline V and J ends were trimmed by 6 bases and 2 bases, with 11 bases remaining between them. The CDR3 is made up of 13 amino acids. The DNA for the CDR3 is TGTGCCAGCTCTCCCGACAGGACCTACGAGCAGTACTTC. It translates to CASSPDRTYEQYF.

V usage is TRBV10-3 and J usage is TRBJ2-1; D remains unclear. The germline gives CDR1 ENHRY, CDR2 SYGVKD. CDR3 length: 11 amino acids. Trimming stripped 2 bases from V and 10 bases from J, with 6 bases between. The CDR3 protein is CAISEGREQFF. The CDR3 coding sequence is TGTGCCATCAGTGAGGGTCGGGAGCAGTTCTTC.

This chain connects TRBV7-2 to TRBJ1-5; D call uncertain. In germline, CDR1 is SGHTA, CDR2 FQGNSA. This CDR3 region has 15 residues. V was pared by 2 bases and J by 3 bases, with 11 bases between. The chain's CDR3 is CASSLLGQVNQPQHF. The CDR3 DNA sequence: TGTGCCAGCAGCTTATTGGGTCAGGTCAATCAGCCCCAGCATTTT.

This clone turned up a few times. The chain employs TRBV7-8 and TRBJ1-2, with 8 bases aligning to TRBD1. With V trimmed by 1 base and J by 2 bases, 0 bases remained unmatched. The CDR3 extends over 14 amino acids. Germline CDR1 SGHVS, CDR2 FQNEAQ. For the CDR3, the DNA is TGTGCCAGCAGCTTAGACAGGGGGAACTATGGCTACACCTTC. This sequence encodes CASSLDRGNYGYTF.

The V and J genes are TRBV4-2 and TRBJ2-5; 7 nucleotides match TRBD2. Trimming at V came to 2 bases and at J to 0 bases, leaving 9 bases not matched to a gene. The germline V gene encodes CDR1 LGHNA and CDR2 YNFKEQ. This CDR3 has 17 residues. The chain's CDR3 is CASSQLASGAYQETQYF. The CDR3, as DNA: TGTGCCAGCAGCCAATTAGCGAGCGGGGCTTACCAAGAGACCCAGTACTTC.

The rearrangement uses TRBV2 and TRBJ2-7; TRBD1 agrees at 10 bases. The CDR3 is 14 residues long. Germline lookup yields CDR1 SNHLY and CDR2 FYNNEI. J was trimmed by 6 bases and V by 8 bases; bases with no gene match: 10. The CDR3 reads CASLRDRGYGEQYF. The CDR3 bases are TGTGCCAGCCTCCGGGACAGGGGATATGGCGAGCAGTACTTC.

The rearrangement joins TRBV18 to TRBJ2-3, with D possibly being TRBD2 (6 bases). Looked up from germline, CDR1 is KGHSH and CDR2 is LQKENI. Trimming pared 5 bases from V and 0 bases from J, leaving 12 bases between. This CDR3 region has 15 residues. The CDR3 DNA reads as TGTGCCAGCTCAGGGAGGAGGGCCAGCACAGATACGCAGTATTTT. It specifies CASSGRRASTDTQYF.

The chain joins TRBV28 to TRBJ2-7; D is possibly TRBD2 (6 bases). Germline V CDR1 and CDR2: MDHEN, SYDVKM. V dropped 7 bases and J dropped 6 bases, with 19 bases sitting between them. This CDR3 is built from 14 residues. CDR3 residues: CASMGRPGVSEQYF. The CDR3 DNA reads as TGTGCCAGCATGGGGAGGCCCGGGGTATCCGAGCAGTACTTC. Drawing the rest from reference TRBV28 and TRBJ2-7, the complete variable domain is DVKVTQSSRYLVKRTGEKVFLECVQDMDHENMFWYRQDPGLGLRLIYFSYDVKMKEKGDIPEGYSVSREKKERFSLILESASTNQTSMYLCASMGRPGVSEQYFGPGTRLTVT.

To note about this clone: Compared with germline, one end of the junction differs, possibly owing to a read error. The V and J genes are TRBV18 and TRBJ1-3; 9 positions agree with TRBD1. There are 14 residues in the CDR3. CDR1 and CDR2 from the germline V gene are KGHSH and LQKENI. The CDR3 DNA reads as TGTGCCAGCTCCCCACAGGGGGCCGGAAACACCATATATTTT. Its translation is CASSPQGAGNTIYF.

V is TRBV7-2 and J is TRBJ2-3, with a tentative D call TRBD2 (5 bases). This CDR3 region has 13 residues. V lost 5 bases and J 2 bases, leaving 8 bases between the germline ends. Looked up from germline, CDR1 is SGHTA and CDR2 is FQGNSA. The CDR3 here is CASSLRDTDTQYF. CDR3 DNA sequence: TGTGCCAGCAGCCTCCGGGACACAGATACGCAGTATTTT.

The chain links TRBV6-6 to TRBJ1-1; D may be TRBD1 (5 bases). The V and J ends lost 5 bases and 7 bases respectively, with 17 bases between them. CDR1 and CDR2 from the germline V gene are MNHNY and SVGAGI (reference sequence). The CDR3 has 14 residues. This CDR3 is CASSLDTYRYEAFF. In DNA form, the CDR3 reads TGTGCCAGCAGTCTGGACACCTACCGTTATGAAGCTTTCTTT.

The chain joins TRBV7-2 to TRBJ1-2; 9 bases are a match to TRBD1. The CDR3 runs to 15 residues. Germline V gene sequence: CDR1 SGHTA, CDR2 FQGNSA. Unmatched junction bases numbered 3, after V lost 1 base and J lost 3 bases. Here the CDR3 reads CASSLGGTGYYGYTF. The CDR3 region has the DNA TGTGCCAGCAGCTTAGGGGGGACAGGGTACTATGGCTACACCTTC.

The V call is TRBV18, the J call TRBJ2-1; no clear D gene. Trimming removed 6 bases from V and 5 bases from J, with 5 bases in between. This CDR3 comprises 11 residues. Germline lookup yields CDR1 KGHSH and CDR2 LQKENI. CDR3 sequence reads: CASSPNNEQFF. The CDR3 nucleotides read TGTGCCAGCTCCCCCAACAATGAGCAGTTCTTC. The variable domain in full, with the rest retrieved from reference TRBV18 and TRBJ2-1, is NAGVMQNPRHLVRRRGQEARLRCSPMKGHSHVYWYRQLPEEGLKFMVYLQKENIIDESGMPKERFSAEFPKEGPSILRIQQVVRGDSAAYFCASSPNNEQFFGPGTRLTVL.

The chain recombines TRBV29-1 with TRBJ2-5; 11 bases fit TRBD2. Germline lookup yields CDR1 SQVTM and CDR2 ANQGSEA. This CDR3 is 12 amino acids long. V dropped 3 bases and J dropped 13; count of bases not matched to a gene: 7. For the CDR3, the DNA is TGCAGCGTTGACCTTAGCGGGGGGGCCACGTACTTC. Protein: CSVDLSGGATYF. Complete variable domain (other parts from reference TRBV29-1 and TRBJ2-5): SAVISQKPSRDICQRGTSLTIQCQVDSQVTMMFWYRQQPGQSLTLIATANQGSEATYESGFVIDKFPISRPNLTFSTLTVSNMSPEDSSIYLCSVDLSGGATYFGPGTRLLVL.

This clone has only a few counts. The chain uses TRBV28 and TRBJ2-1, with D hard to call. The CDR3 spans 13 residues. CDR1 and CDR2 (germline): MDHEN, SYDVKM. CDR3 nucleotide sequence: TGTGCTGCGGAGCAGCCTTTCTACAATGAGCAGTTCTTC. It yields the protein CAAEQPFYNEQFF. The full variable domain, in which reference TRBV28 and TRBJ2-1 provide the parts outside the CDR3, is DVKVTQSSRYLVKRTGEKVFLECVQDMDHENMFWYRQDPGLGLRLIYFSYDVKMKEKGDIPEGYSVSREKKERFSLILESASTNQTSMYLCAAEQPFYNEQFFGPGTRLTVL.

V and J are TRBV19 and TRBJ1-1, with 9 bases aligning to TRBD1. Looked up from germline, CDR1 is LNHDA and CDR2 is SQIVND (reference sequence). V was pared by 3 bases and J by 5 bases, with 7 bases of the junction left unmatched. The CDR3 spans 15 residues. The CDR3 region is CASSILTGGFTEAFF. CDR3 bases: TGTGCCAGTAGTATTCTAACAGGGGGCTTTACTGAAGCTTTCTTT. Filled out from reference TRBV19 and TRBJ1-1, the complete variable domain reads DGGITQSPKYLFRKEGQNVTLSCEQNLNHDAMYWYRQDPGQGLRLIYYSQIVNDFQKGDIAEGYSVSREKKESFPLTVTSAQKNPTAFYLCASSILTGGFTEAFFGQGTRLTVV.

The V and J genes are TRBV2 and TRBJ2-7, with 7 positions matching TRBD2. The CDR3 has 13 amino acids. Trimming took 7 bases from V and 9 from J; bases not matched to a gene: 12. Germline V lookup: CDR1 SNHLY, CDR2 FYNNEI. The CDR3 loop reads CASKAGEGLVQYF. CDR3 coding DNA: TGTGCCAGCAAGGCGGGAGAGGGGTTGGTGCAGTACTTC.

This chain links TRBV4-3 with TRBJ2-4; D possibly corresponds to TRBD2 (5 bases). This CDR3 has 18 residues. Between the trimmed V and J ends, which lost 0 bases and 0 bases, there was a span of 15 bases. Looked up from germline, CDR1 is LGHNA and CDR2 is YSLEER. The CDR3 nucleotides are TGCGCCAGCAGCCAAGATCCAATCGGGGTCCTAGCCAAAAACATTCAGTACTTC. Encoded protein: CASSQDPIGVLAKNIQYF.

This chain joins TRBV7-2 and TRBJ2-3; 13 bases are shared with TRBD2. CDR3 length: 17 residues. Germline CDR1 reads SGHTA; CDR2 reads FQGNSA. V dropped 4 bases and J dropped 3; count of bases not matched to a gene: 7. The CDR3 reads CASSWAGTSGVTDTQYF. Here the CDR3 DNA reads TGTGCCAGCAGCTGGGCCGGGACTAGCGGGGTGACAGATACGCAGTATTTT.

The chain has TRBV6-1 and TRBJ2-5; possible D gene TRBD1, 6 bases. CDR1 and CDR2 from the germline V gene are MNHNS and SASEGT. Trimming took 6 bases from V and 1 from J, leaving 9 bases between them. There are 13 residues in the CDR3. CDR3 residues: CASRRTVQETQYF. For the CDR3, the DNA is TGTGCCAGCAGGAGGACAGTCCAAGAGACCCAGTACTTC.

J is TRBJ2-7 and V is TRBV6-5; D possibly corresponds to TRBD2 (6 bases). The CDR3 spans 15 residues. The ends were cut back, 4 bases at V and 6 bases at J, with 19 bases in the middle. Germline CDR1 is MNHEY and CDR2 is SVGAGI. The CDR3 DNA reads as TGTGCCAGCAGTTTACCCGGGCGGGGTCGGGGCGAGCAGTACTTC. It translates to CASSLPGRGRGEQYF.

The CDR3 is CASSSFTGSGELFF. The CDR3 DNA reads as TGTGCCAGCAGCTCTTTCACGGGTTCCGGGGAGCTGTTTTTT. The chain couples TRBV7-2 to TRBJ2-2; D not resolved. Germline-derived CDR1 and CDR2 are SGHTA and FQGNSA. The length of the CDR3 is 14 residues. Between the trimmed V and J ends, which lost 4 bases and 6 bases, there was a span of 12 bases.

This clone came up a few times. The chain couples TRBV7-2 to TRBJ1-1; 7 bases line up with TRBD1. Germline-derived CDR1 and CDR2 are SGHTA and FQGNSA. With 1 base clipped from V and 1 base from J, the junction kept 3 bases outside the gene matches. The CDR3 contains 15 residues. The CDR3 coding sequence is TGTGCCAGCAGCTTAGTGGGGACAGCGAACACTGAAGCTTTCTTT. Its protein is CASSLVGTANTEAFF.

The rearrangement joins TRBV28 to TRBJ2-1, with TRBD2 as a possible D gene (5 bases). With 5 bases removed from V and 9 bases from J, the gap between germline ends came to 17 bases. Germline-derived CDR1 and CDR2 are MDHEN and SYDVKM. The CDR3 contains 14 residues. CDR3 region: CASSRIGNLGEQFF. The CDR3 DNA sequence: TGTGCCAGCAGTCGGATCGGGAACCTCGGTGAGCAGTTCTTC.

The table lists this clone with a few counts. The CDR3 nucleotides read TGTGCCATCAGTGGAGATCTAGCGCCTAGCACAGATACGCAGTATTTT. Protein product: CAISGDLAPSTDTQYF. V usage is TRBV10-3 and J usage is TRBJ2-3, with D maybe TRBD2 (6 bases). There are 16 residues in the CDR3. V was pared by 4 bases and J by 0 bases, with 14 bases between. Germline V gene data show CDR1 as ENHRY and CDR2 as SYGVKD.

This sequence joins TRBV28 and TRBJ1-5; no clear D. Trimming took 4 bases from V and 0 from J, leaving 4 bases between them. The germline V gene has CDR1 MDHEN and CDR2 SYDVKM. The CDR3 is 13 amino acids. The CDR3 bases are TGTGCCAGCAGTTACAATAGCAATCAGCCCCAGCATTTT. Protein sequence: CASSYNSNQPQHF.

The chain links TRBV7-2 to TRBJ2-3; a weak D match, TRBD2 (5 bases). Trimming stripped 6 bases from V and 3 bases from J, with 19 bases between. Germline CDR1 reads SGHTA; CDR2 reads FQGNSA. There are 16 residues in the CDR3. CDR3 sequence (DNA): TGTGCCAGCAGTTTTCGAACTAGGCCTGCGACAGATACGCAGTATTTT. Residues: CASSFRTRPATDTQYF.